This T cell receptor beta chain was documented in a study of T-cell memory formation after mild COVID-19. Study in general: Largely donor-specific sequence clusters came from a couple of donors.

The CDR3 covers 16 residues. The germline V gene has CDR1 SGHRS and CDR2 YFSETQ. With 4 bases clipped from V and 5 bases from J, the junction kept 10 bases outside the gene matches. It was 5'RACE with constant-segment primers that produced the TCR alpha and TCR beta cDNA libraries, which carried sample barcodes and UMIs. TCRdb ran MiXCR on the 5' RACE reads and lists one entry per CDR3 protein. The sample holds about half a million distinct CDR3 sequences; 15% to 20% are singletons and the top ten take roughly 12%. The V and J genes are TRBV5-1 and TRBJ2-3; 10 bases fit TRBD2. The receptor comes from an adult woman who had mild COVID-19 (a few samples of this study predate the infection). Cell type and time point are not known. The sequenced material came from PBMCs or a T cell subset sorted from them (not recorded which). The CDR3 region has the DNA TGCGCCAGCAGCCCCCCCAGCGGGGGGGCCGTAGATACGCAGTATTTT. Protein sequence: CASSPPSGGAVDTQYF. The full variable domain, completed using reference TRBV5-1 and TRBJ2-3, is KAGVTQTPRYLIKTRGQQVTLSCSPISGHRSVSWYQQTPGQGLQFLFEYFSETQRNKGNFPGRFSGRQFSNSRSEMNVSTLELGDSALYLCASSPPSGGAVDTQYFGPGTRLTVL.